Listed here is a single T cell receptor (beta chain). V lost 2 bases and J 3 bases, leaving 11 bases between the germline ends. The CDR3 is 15 residues long. CDR1 is SGHTA, CDR2 FQGNSA, per germline. This specimen belongs to a study of blood T cell repertoires in COVID-19. TCRdb keeps only in-frame clones here, not all; method: immunoSEQ multiplex PCR. The sample lists 490,000 or so clones, around 85% seen once, with around 8% in the top ten. Sequenced input: PBMCs or T cells enriched from blood (not recorded which). This chain connects TRBV7-2 to TRBJ1-5, with D perhaps matching TRBD1 (5 bases). The origin of this receptor is a woman aged 55-69 years who had recovered from COVID-19. CDR3 DNA: TGTGCCAGCAGCTTAAGTCAGGGCTTCAATCAGCCCCAGCATTTT. As protein: CASSLSQGFNQPQHF.